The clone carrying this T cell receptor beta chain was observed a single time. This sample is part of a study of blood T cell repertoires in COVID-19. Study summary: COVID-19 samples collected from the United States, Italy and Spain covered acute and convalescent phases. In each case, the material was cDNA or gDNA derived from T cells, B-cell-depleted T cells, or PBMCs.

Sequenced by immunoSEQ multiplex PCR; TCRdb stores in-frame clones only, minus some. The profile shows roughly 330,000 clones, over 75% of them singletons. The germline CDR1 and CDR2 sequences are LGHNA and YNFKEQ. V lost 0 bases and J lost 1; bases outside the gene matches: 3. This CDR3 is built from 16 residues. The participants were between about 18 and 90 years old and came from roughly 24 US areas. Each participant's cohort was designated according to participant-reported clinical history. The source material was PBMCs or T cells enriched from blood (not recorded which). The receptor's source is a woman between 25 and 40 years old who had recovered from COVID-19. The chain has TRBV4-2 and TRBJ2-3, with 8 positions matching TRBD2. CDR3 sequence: CASSQDPRGGTDTQYF. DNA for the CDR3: TGTGCCAGCAGCCAAGACCCGCGGGGGGGCACAGATACGCAGTATTTT.